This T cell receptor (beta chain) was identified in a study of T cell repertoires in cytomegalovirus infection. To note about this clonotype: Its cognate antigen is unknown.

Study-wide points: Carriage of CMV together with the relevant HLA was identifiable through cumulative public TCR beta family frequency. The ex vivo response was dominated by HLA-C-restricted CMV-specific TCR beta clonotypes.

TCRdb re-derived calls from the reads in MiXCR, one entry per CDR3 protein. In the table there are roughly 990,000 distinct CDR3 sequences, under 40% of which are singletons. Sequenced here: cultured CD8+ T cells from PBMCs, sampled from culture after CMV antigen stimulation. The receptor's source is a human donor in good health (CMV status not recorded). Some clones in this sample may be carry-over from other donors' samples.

The CDR3: CASSSRDGLTDTQYF. Written as DNA, the CDR3 is TGTGCCAGCAGCTCCCGGGACGGACTCACAGATACGCAGTATTTT. The V and J genes are TRBV5-6 and TRBJ2-3; D could derive from TRBD1 or TRBD2 (5 bases each). Germline V CDR1 and CDR2: SGHDT, YYEEEE. Trimming removed 3 bases at V and 2 bases at J, with 13 bases between. This CDR3 has 15 residues.